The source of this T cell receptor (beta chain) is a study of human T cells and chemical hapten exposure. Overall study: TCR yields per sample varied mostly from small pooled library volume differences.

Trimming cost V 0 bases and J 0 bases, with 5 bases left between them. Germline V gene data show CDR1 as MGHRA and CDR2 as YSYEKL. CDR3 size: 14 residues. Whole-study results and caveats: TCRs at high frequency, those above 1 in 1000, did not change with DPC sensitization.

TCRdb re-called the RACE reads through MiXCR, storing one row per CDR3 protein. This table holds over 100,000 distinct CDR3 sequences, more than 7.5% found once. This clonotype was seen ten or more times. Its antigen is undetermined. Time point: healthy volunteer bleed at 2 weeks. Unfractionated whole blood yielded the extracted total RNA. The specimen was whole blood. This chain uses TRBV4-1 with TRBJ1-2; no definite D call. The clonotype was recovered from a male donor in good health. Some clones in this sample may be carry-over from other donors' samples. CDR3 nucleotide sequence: TGCGCCAGCAGCCAAGATCCAGCTAACTATGGCTACACCTTC. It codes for CASSQDPANYGYTF.